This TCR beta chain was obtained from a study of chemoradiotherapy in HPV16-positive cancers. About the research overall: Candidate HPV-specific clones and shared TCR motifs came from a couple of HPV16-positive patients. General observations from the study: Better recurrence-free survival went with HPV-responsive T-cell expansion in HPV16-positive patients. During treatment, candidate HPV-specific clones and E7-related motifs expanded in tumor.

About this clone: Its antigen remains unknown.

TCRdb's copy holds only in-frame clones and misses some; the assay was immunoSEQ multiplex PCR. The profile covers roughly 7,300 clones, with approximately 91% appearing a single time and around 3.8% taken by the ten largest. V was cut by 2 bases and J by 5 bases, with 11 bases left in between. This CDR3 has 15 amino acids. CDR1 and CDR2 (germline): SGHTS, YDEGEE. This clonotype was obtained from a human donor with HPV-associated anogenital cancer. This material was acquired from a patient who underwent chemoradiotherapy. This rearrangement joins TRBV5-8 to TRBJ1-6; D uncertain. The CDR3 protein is CASSLYGTHNSPLHF. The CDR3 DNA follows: TGTGCCAGCAGCTTATACGGAACCCATAATTCACCCCTCCACTTT.